This TCR beta chain was captured in a study of T cell responses to AZD1222 COVID-19 vaccine. Across the whole study: The analysis combined second doses at about 4 or about 12 weeks. Findings of the study overall: Vaccine-associated CD4 TCRs ranged over spike, dominating at 160-218 and 743-854. No repertoire was sampled before or during the peak T cell response, only after it.

Produced via immunoSEQ multiplex PCR; TCRdb's table is partial and in-frame only. The sample lists tens of thousands of clones, approximately 80% occurring once. On this clone itself: Its antigen is unidentified.

This CDR3 has 14 residues. Germline loops: CDR1 GTSNPN, CDR2 SVGIG (reference sequence). Trimming pared 4 bases from V and 6 bases from J, leaving 17 bases between. Here the sequenced sample was peripheral blood, taken on day 0 of AZD1222 vaccination. The chain couples TRBV30 to TRBJ2-3, with D possibly being TRBD2 (5 bases). The TCR comes from an adult in good health. CDR3 amino acids: CAWTRGTLGDTQYF. The CDR3 bases are TGTGCCTGGACCCGGGGTACCTTAGGCGATACGCAGTATTTT.